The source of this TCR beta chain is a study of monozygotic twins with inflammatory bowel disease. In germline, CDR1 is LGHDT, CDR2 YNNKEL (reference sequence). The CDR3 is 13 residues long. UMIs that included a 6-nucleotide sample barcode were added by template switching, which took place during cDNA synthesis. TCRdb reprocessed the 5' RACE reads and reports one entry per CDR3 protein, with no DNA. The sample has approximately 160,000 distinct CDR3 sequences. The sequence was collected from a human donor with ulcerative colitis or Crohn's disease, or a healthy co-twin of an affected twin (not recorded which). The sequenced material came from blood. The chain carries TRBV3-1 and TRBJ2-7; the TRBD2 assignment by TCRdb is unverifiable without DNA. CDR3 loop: CASSHQGPYEQYF.